Listed below are T cell receptor beta chains from one sample, sequenced in a study of blood T cell repertoires in COVID-19. Profiled with immunoSEQ multiplex PCR; TCRdb holds only in-frame clones, not every one. The sample lists about 74,000 clones, more than 90% occurring once. Material for sequencing was peripheral blood. The receptor set was obtained from a human donor in a cohort sampled during active COVID-19. Both conserved end residues are part of each CDR3. Each record gives: J gene, clone size, V gene, CDR3 protein. A clone size is listed for some rows: how often the clone was seen (once, few, many), or a class if it is expanded.

j_call: TRBJ2-2
clone_size: .
v_call: TRBV5-1
cdr3_aa: CASSLTPSYANTGELFF

j_call: TRBJ2-3
clone_size: .
v_call: TRBV4-1
cdr3_aa: CASSQGGLAGGTDTQYF

j_call: TRBJ2-1
clone_size: .
v_call: TRBV30
cdr3_aa: CAGTSSYNEQFF

j_call: TRBJ1-2
clone_size: .
v_call: TRBV5-1
cdr3_aa: CASSLNAGGDYGYTF

j_call: TRBJ1-4
clone_size: .
v_call: TRBV20-1
cdr3_aa: CSARTGEKLFF

j_call: TRBJ2-7
clone_size: .
v_call: TRBV9
cdr3_aa: CASSVGTVSYEQYF

j_call: TRBJ2-7
clone_size: few
v_call: TRBV2
cdr3_aa: CASSSLNSGSDEQYF

j_call: TRBJ2-7
clone_size: .
v_call: TRBV2
cdr3_aa: CASSLDRLYEQYF

j_call: TRBJ2-1
clone_size: once
v_call: TRBV6-1
cdr3_aa: CASSEWRVWSYNEQFF

j_call: TRBJ2-1
clone_size: .
v_call: TRBV30
cdr3_aa: CAWSYGTSYDNEQFF

j_call: TRBJ2-3
clone_size: once
v_call: TRBV7-2
cdr3_aa: CASSLRQSTDTQYF

j_call: TRBJ1-6
clone_size: .
v_call: TRBV28
cdr3_aa: CASTPGQPNSPLHF

j_call: TRBJ2-7
clone_size: .
v_call: TRBV10-2
cdr3_aa: CASSLTGTGDEQYF

j_call: TRBJ1-2
clone_size: .
v_call: TRBV6-2/TRBV6-3
cdr3_aa: CASSRSGGWDGHFSTF

j_call: TRBJ2-4
clone_size: few
v_call: TRBV7-9
cdr3_aa: CASSKGDTLAKNIQYF

j_call: TRBJ2-7
clone_size: .
v_call: TRBV27
cdr3_aa: CASSWTGGSYEQYF

j_call: TRBJ1-2
clone_size: .
v_call: TRBV6-2/TRBV6-3
cdr3_aa: CASSQDRTYGYTF

j_call: TRBJ2-5
clone_size: .
v_call: TRBV18
cdr3_aa: CASSPTGVWGETQYF

j_call: TRBJ1-2
clone_size: .
v_call: TRBV19
cdr3_aa: CASSIREIRTNYGYTF

j_call: TRBJ2-5
clone_size: .
v_call: TRBV7-6
cdr3_aa: CASSPDGRAGGGETQYF

j_call: TRBJ1-1
clone_size: once
v_call: TRBV2
cdr3_aa: CASSPGQGANTEAFF

j_call: TRBJ2-7
clone_size: .
v_call: TRBV11-2
cdr3_aa: CASSSQGATYEQYF

j_call: TRBJ1-1
clone_size: .
v_call: TRBV15
cdr3_aa: CATNRQGGAGTEAFF

j_call: TRBJ2-7
clone_size: once
v_call: TRBV5-8
cdr3_aa: CASSLAWRGSSYEQYF

j_call: TRBJ1-1
clone_size: .
v_call: TRBV19
cdr3_aa: CASSIEAWSDTEAFF

j_call: TRBJ2-6
clone_size: once
v_call: TRBV4-3
cdr3_aa: CASSQEGGTGAGANVLTF

j_call: TRBJ2-7
clone_size: .
v_call: TRBV6-2/TRBV6-3
cdr3_aa: CASSPLGLPDGQYF

j_call: TRBJ2-7
clone_size: .
v_call: TRBV6-2/TRBV6-3
cdr3_aa: CASSYRTGWGLNEQYF

j_call: TRBJ2-1
clone_size: .
v_call: TRBV7-2
cdr3_aa: CASSQGRGRALEQFF

j_call: TRBJ2-1
clone_size: .
v_call: TRBV6-2/TRBV6-3
cdr3_aa: CASSYGGTTYNEQFF

j_call: TRBJ2-3
clone_size: .
v_call: TRBV4-1
cdr3_aa: CASSRGTSGSTDTQYF

j_call: TRBJ2-7
clone_size: .
v_call: TRBV27
cdr3_aa: CASSLSAGSPLEQYF

j_call: TRBJ2-5
clone_size: .
v_call: TRBV29-1
cdr3_aa: CSIGQGETQYF

j_call: TRBJ2-1
clone_size: .
v_call: TRBV11-2
cdr3_aa: CASSSLAGAYNEQFF

j_call: TRBJ1-1
clone_size: once
v_call: TRBV27
cdr3_aa: CASSSQQGLANTEAFF

j_call: TRBJ2-1
clone_size: .
v_call: TRBV5-6
cdr3_aa: CASSLSDGGHYNEQFF

j_call: TRBJ2-1
clone_size: .
v_call: TRBV18
cdr3_aa: CASSPYVLAGKVYNEQFF

j_call: TRBJ1-5
clone_size: .
v_call: TRBV10-3
cdr3_aa: CAISESGRGHQPQHF

j_call: TRBJ2-1
clone_size: .
v_call: TRBV11-1
cdr3_aa: CASSSRAGHNEQFF

j_call: TRBJ2-3
clone_size: .
v_call: TRBV7-9
cdr3_aa: CASTPTASGRGTSTDTQYF

j_call: TRBJ2-7
clone_size: .
v_call: TRBV4-1
cdr3_aa: CASSQENGGAYEQYF